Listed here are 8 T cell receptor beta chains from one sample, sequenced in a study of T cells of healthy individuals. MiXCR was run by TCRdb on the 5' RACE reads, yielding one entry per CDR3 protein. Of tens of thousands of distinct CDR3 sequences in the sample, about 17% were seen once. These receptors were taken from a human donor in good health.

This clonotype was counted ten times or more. As DNA, the CDR3 is TGCGCCAGCAGCCGAGAGCCGGGAGGGTTCGATGAGCAGTTCTTC. Protein: CASSREPGGFDEQFF. The chain joins TRBV5-1 to TRBJ2-1; TRBD2 matches 8 bases. The CDR3 is made up of 15 amino acids. Looked up from germline, CDR1 is SGHRS and CDR2 is YFSETQ. Trimming removed 4 bases from V and 8 bases from J; junction bases left unmatched: 11.

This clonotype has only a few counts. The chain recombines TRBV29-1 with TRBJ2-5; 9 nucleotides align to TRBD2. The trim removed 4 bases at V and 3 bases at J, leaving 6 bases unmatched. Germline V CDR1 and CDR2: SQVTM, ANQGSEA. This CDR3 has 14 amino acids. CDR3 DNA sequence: TGCAGCGTTGCCCCGGCTAGCGGGGAAGAGACCCAGTACTTC. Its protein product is CSVAPASGEETQYF.

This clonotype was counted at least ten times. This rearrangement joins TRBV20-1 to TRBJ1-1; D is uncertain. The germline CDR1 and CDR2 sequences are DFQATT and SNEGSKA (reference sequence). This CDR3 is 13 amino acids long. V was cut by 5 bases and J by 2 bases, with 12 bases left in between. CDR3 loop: CSAPLPGNTEAFF. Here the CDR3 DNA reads TGCAGTGCTCCCCTCCCCGGTAACACTGAAGCTTTCTTT.

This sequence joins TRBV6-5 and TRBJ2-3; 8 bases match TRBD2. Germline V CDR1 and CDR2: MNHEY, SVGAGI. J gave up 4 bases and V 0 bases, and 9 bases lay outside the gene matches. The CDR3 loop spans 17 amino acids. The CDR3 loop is CASSYSSTSGRADTQYF. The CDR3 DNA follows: TGTGCCAGCAGTTACTCAAGTACTAGCGGACGCGCAGATACGCAGTATTTT.

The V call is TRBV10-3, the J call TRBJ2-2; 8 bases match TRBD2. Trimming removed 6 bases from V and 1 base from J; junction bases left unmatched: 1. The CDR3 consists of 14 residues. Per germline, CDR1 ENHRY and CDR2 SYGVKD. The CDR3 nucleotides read TGTGCCATCAGCGGGACTAGGAACACCGGGGAGCTGTTTTTT. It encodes CAISGTRNTGELFF.

The CDR3 DNA follows: TGTGCCAGCACCATTCAGGGGTCCTACGAGCAGTACTTC. Protein product: CASTIQGSYEQYF. This chain joins TRBV25-1 and TRBJ2-7; possibly TRBD1 for D (6 bases). Germline V gene sequence: CDR1 MGHDK, CDR2 SYGVNS. This CDR3 has 13 residues. Trimming took 7 bases from V and 1 from J, leaving 11 bases between them.

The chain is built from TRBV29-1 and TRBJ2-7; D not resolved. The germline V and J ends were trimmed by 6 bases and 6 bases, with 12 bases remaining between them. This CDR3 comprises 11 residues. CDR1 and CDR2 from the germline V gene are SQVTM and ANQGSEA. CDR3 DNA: TGCAGCGTACTTTTAGCAGGCGAGCAGTACTTC. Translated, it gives CSVLLAGEQYF.

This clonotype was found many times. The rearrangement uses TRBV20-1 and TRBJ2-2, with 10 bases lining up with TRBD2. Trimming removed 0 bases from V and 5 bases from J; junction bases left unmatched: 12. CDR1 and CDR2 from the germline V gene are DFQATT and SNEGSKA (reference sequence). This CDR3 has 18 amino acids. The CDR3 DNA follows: TGCAGTGCTAGAGATCGTCGAAGCGGGAGGGCCAATACCGGGGAGCTGTTTTTT. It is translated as CSARDRRSGRANTGELFF.